This T cell receptor (beta chain) derives from a study of regulatory T cells in long-lasting Graves disease. Specified time point: persistent/refractory GD, antithyroid drugs over 5 years with positive TRAb. PBMC RNA was the source of the TCR library. Germline V gene lookup returns CDR1 MDHEN and CDR2 SYDVKM. The CDR3 runs to 14 residues. Trimming took off 0 bases at V and 0 bases at J, with 5 bases between the two ends. TCR beta libraries were built with iRepertoire HTBI primers and Arm-PCR of CDR3 regions. TCRdb ran MiXCR on the multiplex PCR reads and lists one entry per CDR3 protein. The sample holds over 650,000 distinct CDR3 sequences, about 30% seen once. This clonotype has at least ten counts.

V gene TRBV28 combines with J gene TRBJ1-1, with no clear D. The specimen comprised peripheral blood mononuclear cells (PBMCs), sampled when the disease was refractory, from a patient treated with antithyroid drugs. This receptor was taken from a female donor with Graves disease. DNA for the CDR3: TGTGCCAGCAGTTTATGGGAAATGAACACTGAAGCTTTCTTT. It codes for CASSLWEMNTEAFF.